The clone carrying this T cell receptor beta chain turned up a few times. The antigen remains undetermined. One junction end does not reproduce the germline sequence, and a read error may be involved. Amplification of TCR beta CDR3 regions used RNA as the template. A first-round RT-PCR of the TCR CDR3 used the HTBI primer set. TCRdb reprocessed the multiplex PCR reads with MiXCR, giving one entry per CDR3 protein. The sample records around 350,000 distinct CDR3 sequences, less than 20% being singletons. This record belongs to a study of T cells in Graves' hyperthyroidism and ophthalmopathy. Study as a whole: At initial diagnosis, before any treatment had begun, peripheral blood was obtained.

The CDR3 totals 16 residues. Study-wide points: Most thyroid-expanded clonotypes above 0.001 were also found in blood. Median prediction lead before ophthalmopathy onset was 5 to 7.5 months with the model.

Diagnosis of hyperthyroidism was new in patients aged 18 to 65, and its duration was under 2 months. This receptor was taken from a young woman with Graves' hyperthyroidism that later progressed to Graves' ophthalmopathy. V gene TRBV12-3 or TRBV12-4 combines with J gene TRBJ2-6, with D tentatively TRBD2 (6 bases). The material sequenced was blood. Here the CDR3 reads CASRAGRLAGANALTF. For the CDR3, the DNA is TGTGCCAGCAGAGCAGGGAGGTTGGCTGGGGCCAACGCCCTGACTTTC.